This T cell receptor (beta chain) is drawn from a study of tumor-infiltrating lymphocytes in oesophageal squamous cell carcinoma. The CDR3 has 17 residues. From the PCR reads, TCRdb called clonotypes with MiXCR, one entry per CDR3 protein. Of just under 20,000 distinct CDR3 sequences listed, roughly 41% were seen once; the top ten hold about 10%. Sequencing input: normal esophageal tissue next to the tumor. The J gene is TRBJ2-7, the V gene TRBV12-3 or TRBV12-4; 13 bases fit TRBD2. The DNA end lines up better with TRBJ2-1; the J call may be wrong. The TCR comes from a male donor with esophageal squamous cell carcinoma. The CDR3 is CASSHSGTSGNYNEQFF. CDR3 in DNA: TGTGCCAGCAGTCATTCCGGGACTAGCGGGAACTACAATGAGCAGTTCTTC.